The entry below gives a single T cell receptor (beta chain) sequence along with its context. This sample was included in a study of blood T cell repertoires in COVID-19. For the study at large: The cDNA or gDNA used as material had been derived from T cells, B-cell-depleted T cells, or PBMCs.

The CDR3 is made up of 17 amino acids. J lost 3 bases, V lost 3 bases, and 11 bases had no gene match. The germline V gene encodes CDR1 LGHNA and CDR2 YSLEER. Original handling: Reference gene primer amplification gave estimated nucleated cell counts. Here immunoSEQ multiplex PCR was the method, and the copy in TCRdb shows in-frame clones only, minus some. V and J calls and clone size are copied from that table; D and trimming were computed from the DNA. The sample consists of more than 80,000 clones, roughly 72% of them appearing once. The sample was peripheral blood. The source of this sequence is a woman aged 55-70 years in a cohort sampled during active or convalescent COVID-19. This rearrangement joins TRBV4-3 to TRBJ2-1, with 7 bases aligning to TRBD1. The CDR3 loop reads CASSHRDRGPIYNEQFF. The CDR3 coding sequence is TGCGCCAGCAGCCATAGAGATAGGGGGCCCATCTACAATGAGCAGTTCTTC.